The clone carrying this TCR beta chain showed up many times. As yet, its antigen is unknown. The entry originates in a study of T cell repertoires in cytomegalovirus infection. Overall study context: Carrying CMV and the relevant HLA type showed in public TCR beta signatures.

Germline V CDR1 and CDR2: LNHDA, SQIVND (reference sequence). This CDR3 spans 17 amino acids. V gave up 3 bases and J gave up 5 bases, with 20 bases separating them. Whole-study results and caveats: HLA-C-restricted CMV-specific TCR beta clonotypes prevailed in the ex vivo response. Summed frequency of public TCR beta families distinguished CMV carriers with the relevant HLA.

TCRdb re-called the reads through MiXCR, storing one row per CDR3 protein. Of 500,000 to 600,000 distinct CDR3 sequences in the sample, 16% were seen once. The chain couples TRBV19 to TRBJ2-1, with a tentative D call TRBD1 (6 bases). This receptor was taken from a human donor in good health (CMV status not recorded). Some clones in this sample may be carry-over from other donors' samples. Sequencing input: CD8+ T cells from PBMCs. The CDR3 nucleotides read TGTGCCAGTAGTATCGGACAGTCCTCGTCGAGGGACAATGAGCAGTTCTTC. Amino acids: CASSIGQSSSRDNEQFF. The whole variable domain, remainder taken from reference TRBV19 and TRBJ2-1, is DGGITQSPKYLFRKEGQNVTLSCEQNLNHDAMYWYRQDPGQGLRLIYYSQIVNDFQKGDIAEGYSVSREKKESFPLTVTSAQKNPTAFYLCASSIGQSSSRDNEQFFGPGTRLTVL.